The 16 T cell receptor beta chains given below trace back to one sample, sequenced in a study of blood T cell repertoires in COVID-19. Using immunoSEQ multiplex PCR, the repertoire was profiled, and TCRdb retains in-frame clones only, with some absent. In the table there are 25,000 to 35,000 clones, approximately 80% of which are singletons. Input material: peripheral blood. The receptors shown here come from a man aged 65-85 years with active COVID-19.

In DNA, the CDR3 is TGTGCCAGTAGTATAAGGTGGCGGGGGGTTAAAAACAATGAGCAGTTCTTC. Amino acid sequence: CASSIRWRGVKNNEQFF. The J gene is TRBJ2-1, the V gene TRBV19, with 8 bases matching TRBD2. The ends lost 2 bases at V and 5 bases at J; junction bases unmatched: 11. The V gene's germline CDR1 is LNHDA and CDR2 SQIVND (reference sequence). The CDR3 is 17 amino acids.

This clone showed up just once. The chain employs TRBV2 and TRBJ1-4; D gene uncertain. This CDR3 is built from 17 residues. CDR1 is SNHLY, CDR2 FYNNEI, per germline. Trimming removed 3 bases from V and 3 bases from J, with 17 bases in between. The CDR3 sequence: CASSDPGRARANEKLFF. The DNA for the CDR3 is TGTGCCAGCAGTGACCCGGGGAGGGCTCGTGCTAATGAAAAACTGTTTTTT.

The chain couples TRBV6-5 to TRBJ1-2, with a possible D match to TRBD1 (5 bases). Trimming took off 0 bases at V and 6 bases at J, with 11 bases between the two ends. The germline CDR1 and CDR2 sequences are MNHEY and SVGAGI. The CDR3 covers 14 residues. The CDR3 sequence: CASSYSGRADGYTF. As DNA, the CDR3 is TGTGCCAGCAGTTACTCAGGCAGGGCCGATGGCTACACCTTC.

The DNA of the CDR3 is TGTGCCAGCAGCCAAATCTCGACAGGGGCCTACGAGCAGTACTTC. This sequence encodes CASSQISTGAYEQYF. The V call is TRBV14, the J call TRBJ2-7; 8 bases are a match to TRBD1. Trimming took 2 bases from V and 2 from J; bases not matched to a gene: 5. The CDR3 runs 15 residues. Germline V gives CDR1 SGHDN, CDR2 FVKESK.

The V gene is TRBV11-3, the J gene TRBJ2-3; D is perhaps TRBD2 (6 bases). The CDR3 loop spans 15 amino acids. Germline loops: CDR1 SGHNT, CDR2 YENEEA. The V end lost 0 bases, the J end lost 4 bases, and 11 bases lay between the germline ends. The chain's CDR3 is CASSLDSGRSDTQYF. Written as DNA, the CDR3 is TGTGCCAGCAGCTTAGACTCAGGGAGGTCAGATACGCAGTATTTT.

The chain uses TRBV2 and TRBJ2-3; 8 bases are shared with TRBD1. This CDR3 region has 16 residues. Germline CDR1 reads SNHLY; CDR2 reads FYNNEI. With 5 bases clipped from V and 2 bases from J, the junction kept 9 bases outside the gene matches. The CDR3 bases are TGTGCCAGCAGTCCCGGGACAGGAGGATACACAGATACGCAGTATTTT. Protein sequence: CASSPGTGGYTDTQYF.

The J gene is TRBJ2-5, the V gene TRBV6-5, with a weak D call TRBD2 (5 bases). The CDR3 runs to 14 residues. Germline CDR1 and CDR2: MNHEY and SVGAGI. Trimming stripped 4 bases from V and 2 bases from J, with 11 bases between. The CDR3 DNA sequence: TGTGCCAGCAGTTCCATACTAGAACAAGAGACCCAGTACTTC. This codes for CASSSILEQETQYF.

This clone was seen a handful of times. The chain carries TRBV18 and TRBJ2-7; D not certain. Germline CDR1 and CDR2: KGHSH and LQKENI. The CDR3 length is 13 residues. V lost 2 bases to trimming and J lost 5 bases, with 10 bases between them. The CDR3 is CASSPELMNEQYF. DNA for the CDR3: TGTGCCAGCTCACCAGAGCTAATGAACGAGCAGTACTTC.

This sequence joins TRBV19 and TRBJ2-3; a weak D match, TRBD2 (6 bases). Between the trimmed V and J ends, which lost 6 bases and 5 bases, there was a span of 15 bases. Germline V gene data show CDR1 as LNHDA and CDR2 as SQIVND (reference sequence). The CDR3 is 14 residues long. CDR3 in amino acids: CASSRRVVGDTQYF. In DNA form, the CDR3 reads TGTGCCAGTAGCCGGAGGGTGGTGGGAGATACGCAGTATTTT.

The chain uses TRBV6-2 or TRBV6-3 and TRBJ2-6; 7 positions agree with TRBD2. Germline V CDR1 and CDR2: MNHEY, SVGEGT. Trimming cost V 6 bases and J 3 bases; bases outside gene matches: 2. This CDR3 is built from 14 residues. The CDR3 loop reads CASSPGGGANVLTF. The DNA of the CDR3 is TGTGCCAGCAGCCCGGGAGGTGGGGCCAACGTCCTGACTTTC.

This sequence joins TRBV18 and TRBJ2-3, with a weak D call TRBD2 (6 bases). Germline lookup yields CDR1 KGHSH and CDR2 LQKENI. The CDR3 consists of 16 residues. V was clipped by 2 bases and J by 2 bases, with 14 bases between them. CDR3 nucleotide sequence: TGTGCCAGCTCACCAGGCGGGACGGGGAACACAGATACGCAGTATTTT. Residues: CASSPGGTGNTDTQYF.

The rearrangement uses TRBV11-2 and TRBJ1-1; TRBD1 matches 11 bases. Germline CDR1 SGHAT, CDR2 FQNNGV. Trimming at V came to 4 bases and at J to 4 bases, leaving 2 bases not matched to a gene. The CDR3 is made up of 14 amino acids. The CDR3 reads CASSSGTGGTEAFF. The CDR3, as DNA: TGTGCCAGCAGCTCCGGGACAGGGGGCACTGAAGCTTTCTTT.

The rearrangement joins TRBV15 to TRBJ2-5, with a possible D match to TRBD2 (6 bases). The CDR3 is 14 amino acids. Per the germline V gene, CDR1 is LNHNV and CDR2 is YYDKDF (reference sequence). V gave up 3 bases and J gave up 4 bases, with 12 bases separating them. The CDR3, as DNA: TGTGCCACCAGCAGGGCTGGAGGGGTAGAGACCCAGTACTTC. This gives the protein CATSRAGGVETQYF.

This clone was detected once. The chain employs TRBV5-4 and TRBJ1-2, with 12 bases lining up with TRBD1. This CDR3 contains 15 residues. Trimming took 0 bases from V and 4 from J; bases not matched to a gene: 1. The germline V gene encodes CDR1 SGHNT and CDR2 YYREEE (reference sequence). CDR3 amino acids: CASSLGDRGLYGYTF. In DNA, the CDR3 is TGTGCCAGCAGCTTGGGGGACAGGGGGCTCTATGGCTACACCTTC.

The chain recombines TRBV19 with TRBJ1-2, with a possible D match to TRBD1 (5 bases). Germline V gene sequence: CDR1 LNHDA, CDR2 SQIVND (reference sequence). Trimming took 6 bases from V and 0 from J, leaving 17 bases between them. The CDR3 is 16 residues long. The CDR3 loop reads CASSPADKRANYGYTF. In DNA, the CDR3 is TGTGCCAGTAGCCCGGCGGACAAACGAGCTAACTATGGCTACACCTTC.

The chain has TRBV10-3 and TRBJ2-1; the match to TRBD1 covers 10 bases. After removal of 3 bases from V and 8 bases from J, the junction contained 1 base not matched to a gene. The CDR3 is 13 amino acids. Germline CDR1 ENHRY, CDR2 SYGVKD. The CDR3, as DNA: TGTGCCATCAGTGACGGACAGGGGGATGAGCAGTTCTTC. It codes for CAISDGQGDEQFF.